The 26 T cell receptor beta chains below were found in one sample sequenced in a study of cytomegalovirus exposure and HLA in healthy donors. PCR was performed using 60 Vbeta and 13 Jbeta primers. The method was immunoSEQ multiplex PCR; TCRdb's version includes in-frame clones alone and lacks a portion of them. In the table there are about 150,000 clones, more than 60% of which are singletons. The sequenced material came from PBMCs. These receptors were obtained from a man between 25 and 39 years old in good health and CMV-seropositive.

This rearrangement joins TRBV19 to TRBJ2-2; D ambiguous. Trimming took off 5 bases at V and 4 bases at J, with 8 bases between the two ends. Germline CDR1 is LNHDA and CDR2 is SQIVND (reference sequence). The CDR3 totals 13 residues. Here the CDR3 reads CASSPSGTGELFF. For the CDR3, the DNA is TGTGCCAGTAGTCCGTCGGGCACCGGGGAGCTGTTTTTT.

The CDR3 region is CAISEGTPYYGYTF. As DNA, the CDR3 is TGTGCCATCAGTGAGGGGACACCATACTATGGCTACACCTTC. This rearrangement joins TRBV10-3 to TRBJ1-2; the D gene is possibly TRBD1 (6 bases). The CDR3 runs to 14 residues. Germline assignment: CDR1 ENHRY and CDR2 SYGVKD. The ends were cut back, 2 bases at V and 3 bases at J, with 10 bases in the middle.

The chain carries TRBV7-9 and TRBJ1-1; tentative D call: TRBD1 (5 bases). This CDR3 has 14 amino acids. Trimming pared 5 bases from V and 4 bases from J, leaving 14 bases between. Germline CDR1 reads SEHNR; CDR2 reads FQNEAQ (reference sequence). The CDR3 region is CASSLQAGGTEAFF. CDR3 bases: TGTGCCAGCAGCCTACAGGCGGGGGGCACTGAAGCTTTCTTT.

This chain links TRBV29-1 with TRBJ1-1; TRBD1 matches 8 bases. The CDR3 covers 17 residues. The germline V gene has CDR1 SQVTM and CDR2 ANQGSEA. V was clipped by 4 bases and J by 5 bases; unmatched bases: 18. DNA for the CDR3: TGCAGCGTTGGGGGGACAGGAGTTACTCGTAGGAGGACTGAAGCTTTCTTT. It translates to CSVGGTGVTRRRTEAFF.

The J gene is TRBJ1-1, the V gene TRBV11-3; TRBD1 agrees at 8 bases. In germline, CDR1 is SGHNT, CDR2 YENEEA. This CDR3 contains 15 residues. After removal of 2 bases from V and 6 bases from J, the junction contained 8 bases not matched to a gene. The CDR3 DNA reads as TGTGCCAGCAGCTTACTTGAGAAGACAGGGGCTGAAGCTTTCTTT. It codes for CASSLLEKTGAEAFF. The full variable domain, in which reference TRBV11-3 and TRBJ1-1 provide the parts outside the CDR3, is EAGVVQSPRYKIIEKKQPVAFWCNPISGHNTLYWYLQNLGQGPELLIRYENEEAVDDSQLPKDRFSAERLKGVDSTLKIQPAELGDSAVYLCASSLLEKTGAEAFFGQGTRLTVV.

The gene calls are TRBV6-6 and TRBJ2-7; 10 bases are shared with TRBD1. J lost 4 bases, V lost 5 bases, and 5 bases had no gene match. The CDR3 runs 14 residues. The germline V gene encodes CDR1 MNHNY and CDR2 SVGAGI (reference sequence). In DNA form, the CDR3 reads TGTGCCAGCAGTCAGGGACAGGGGCGGTACGAGCAGTACTTC. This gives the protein CASSQGQGRYEQYF.

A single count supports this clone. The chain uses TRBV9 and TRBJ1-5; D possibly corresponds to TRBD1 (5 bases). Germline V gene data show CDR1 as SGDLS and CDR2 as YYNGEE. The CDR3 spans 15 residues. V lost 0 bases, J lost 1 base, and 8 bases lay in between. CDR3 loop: CASSVEPGSNQPQHF. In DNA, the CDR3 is TGTGCCAGCAGCGTAGAACCAGGGAGCAATCAGCCCCAGCATTTT.

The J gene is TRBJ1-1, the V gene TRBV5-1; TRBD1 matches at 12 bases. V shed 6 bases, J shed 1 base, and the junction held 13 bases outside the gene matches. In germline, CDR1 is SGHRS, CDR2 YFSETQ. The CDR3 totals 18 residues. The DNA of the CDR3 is TGCGCCAGCATCGAAGGGGACAGGGGGCCGAAAACGAACACTGAAGCTTTCTTT. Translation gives CASIEGDRGPKTNTEAFF.

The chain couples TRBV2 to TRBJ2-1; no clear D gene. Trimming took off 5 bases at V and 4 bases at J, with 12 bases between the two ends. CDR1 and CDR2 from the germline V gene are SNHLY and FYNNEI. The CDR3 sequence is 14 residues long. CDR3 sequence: CASSPAVTYNEQFF. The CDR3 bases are TGTGCCAGCAGTCCGGCGGTAACATACAATGAGCAGTTCTTC.

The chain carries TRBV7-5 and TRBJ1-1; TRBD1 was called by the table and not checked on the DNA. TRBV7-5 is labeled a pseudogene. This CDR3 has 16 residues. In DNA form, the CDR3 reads TGTGCCAGAAGCAGCACCGGGACAGGGATGAACACTGAAGCTTTCTTT. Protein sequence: CARSSTGTGMNTEAFF.

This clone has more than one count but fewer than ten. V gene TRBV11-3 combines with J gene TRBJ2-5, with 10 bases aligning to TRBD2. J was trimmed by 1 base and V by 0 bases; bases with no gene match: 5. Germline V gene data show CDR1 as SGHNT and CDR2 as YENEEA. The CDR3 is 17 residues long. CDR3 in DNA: TGTGCCAGCAGCTTAGAGTGGACTAGCGGCATCCAAGAGACCCAGTACTTC. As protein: CASSLEWTSGIQETQYF.

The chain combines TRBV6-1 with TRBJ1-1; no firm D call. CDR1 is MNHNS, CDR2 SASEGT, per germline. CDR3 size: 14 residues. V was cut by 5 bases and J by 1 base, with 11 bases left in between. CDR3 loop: CASSLLHRNTEAFF. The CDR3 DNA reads TGTGCCAGCAGTCTATTACACAGGAACACTGAAGCTTTCTTT.

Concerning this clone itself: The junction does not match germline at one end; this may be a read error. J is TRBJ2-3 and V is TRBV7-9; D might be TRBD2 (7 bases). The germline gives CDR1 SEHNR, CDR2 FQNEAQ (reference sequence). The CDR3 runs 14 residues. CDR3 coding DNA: TGTTCCAGCAGCTTAGGGGGGGGCGCAGATACGCAGTATTTT. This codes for CSSSLGGGADTQYF.

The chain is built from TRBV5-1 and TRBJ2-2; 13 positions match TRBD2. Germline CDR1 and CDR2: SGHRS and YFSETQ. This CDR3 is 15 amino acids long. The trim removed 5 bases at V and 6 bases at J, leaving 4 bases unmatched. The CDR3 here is CASSRTSGSAGELFF. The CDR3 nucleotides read TGCGCCAGCAGTCGGACTAGCGGGAGCGCCGGGGAGCTGTTTTTT. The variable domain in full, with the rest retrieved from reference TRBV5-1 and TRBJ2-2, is KAGVTQTPRYLIKTRGQQVTLSCSPISGHRSVSWYQQTPGQGLQFLFEYFSETQRNKGNFPGRFSGRQFSNSRSEMNVSTLELGDSALYLCASSRTSGSAGELFFGEGSRLTVL.

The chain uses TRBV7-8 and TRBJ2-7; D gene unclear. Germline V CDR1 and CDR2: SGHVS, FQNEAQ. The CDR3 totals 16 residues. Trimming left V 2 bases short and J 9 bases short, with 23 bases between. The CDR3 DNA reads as TGTGCCAGCAGCTTAAGGCCCGACCCTCGGTTGTCGGGGCAGTACTTC. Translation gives CASSLRPDPRLSGQYF.

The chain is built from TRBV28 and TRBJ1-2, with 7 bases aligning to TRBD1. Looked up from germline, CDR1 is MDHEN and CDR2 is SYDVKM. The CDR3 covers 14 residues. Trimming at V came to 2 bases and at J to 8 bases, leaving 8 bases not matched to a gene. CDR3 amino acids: CASSLGDRVSGYTF. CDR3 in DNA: TGTGCCAGCAGTTTAGGTGACAGGGTGTCCGGCTACACCTTC.

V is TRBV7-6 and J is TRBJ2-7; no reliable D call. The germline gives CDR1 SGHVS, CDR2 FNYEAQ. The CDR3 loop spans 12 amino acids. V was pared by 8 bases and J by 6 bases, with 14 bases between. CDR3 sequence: CASGSRQGEQYF. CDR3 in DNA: TGTGCCAGCGGTTCCCGACAAGGCGAGCAGTACTTC.

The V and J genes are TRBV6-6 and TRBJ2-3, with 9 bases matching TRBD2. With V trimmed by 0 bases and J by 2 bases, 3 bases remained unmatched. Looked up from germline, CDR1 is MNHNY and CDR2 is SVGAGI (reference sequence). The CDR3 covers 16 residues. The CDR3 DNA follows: TGTGCCAGCAGTTACTCCCAGCGGGAGGACACAGATACGCAGTATTTT. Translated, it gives CASSYSQREDTDTQYF.

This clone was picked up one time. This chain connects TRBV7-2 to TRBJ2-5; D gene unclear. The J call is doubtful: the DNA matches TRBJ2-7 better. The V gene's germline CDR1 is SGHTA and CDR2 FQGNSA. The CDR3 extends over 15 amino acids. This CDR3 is CASSPNRYPNYEQYF. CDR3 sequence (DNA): TGTGCCAGCAGCCCAAATCGGTACCCTAACTACGAGCAGTACTTC.

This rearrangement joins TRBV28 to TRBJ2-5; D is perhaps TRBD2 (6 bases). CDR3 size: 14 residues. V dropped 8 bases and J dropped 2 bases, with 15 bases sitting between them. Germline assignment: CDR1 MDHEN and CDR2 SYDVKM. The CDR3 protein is CASGREGRQETQYF. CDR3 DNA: TGTGCCAGCGGCCGCGAGGGGAGGCAAGAGACCCAGTACTTC.

The CDR3 sequence is CASSLTGTSNEQFF. CDR3 coding DNA: TGTGCCAGCAGCTTGACCGGGACTAGCAATGAGCAGTTCTTC. The chain carries TRBV5-4 and TRBJ2-1; 8 bases are a match to TRBD2. This CDR3 contains 14 residues. V shed 1 base, J shed 6 bases, and the junction held 3 bases outside the gene matches. Germline V gene lookup returns CDR1 SGHNT and CDR2 YYREEE (reference sequence).

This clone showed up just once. The CDR3 DNA is TGTGCCAGCAGCGTAGAAGAGGCTAGCGGGGGCTTGAGGAATGAGCAGTTCTTC. It specifies CASSVEEASGGLRNEQFF. The V call is TRBV9, the J call TRBJ2-1, with TRBD2 matching 10 bases. V lost 0 bases, J lost 7 bases, and 13 bases stayed unmatched. In germline, CDR1 is SGDLS, CDR2 YYNGEE. The CDR3 is 18 residues long.

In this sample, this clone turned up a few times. Written as DNA, the CDR3 is TGTGTCATTAGGGACAGACAAGAGACCCAGTACTTC. This sequence encodes CVIRDRQETQYF. The gene calls are TRBV6-6 and TRBJ2-5, with 7 bases that match TRBD1. This CDR3 is 12 amino acids long. Germline CDR1 is MNHNY and CDR2 is SVGAGI (reference sequence).

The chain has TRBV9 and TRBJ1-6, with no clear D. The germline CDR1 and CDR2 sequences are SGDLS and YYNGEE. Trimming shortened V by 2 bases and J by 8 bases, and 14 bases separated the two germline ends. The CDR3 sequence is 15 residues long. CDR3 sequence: CASSVTTQNYSPLHF. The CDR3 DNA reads TGTGCCAGCAGCGTCACGACACAGAACTATTCACCCCTCCACTTT. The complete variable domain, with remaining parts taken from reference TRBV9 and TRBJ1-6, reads DSGVTQTPKHLITATGQRVTLRCSPRSGDLSVYWYQQSLDQGLQFLIQYYNGEERAKGNILERFSAQQFPDLHSELNLSSLELGDSALYFCASSVTTQNYSPLHFGNGTRLTVT.

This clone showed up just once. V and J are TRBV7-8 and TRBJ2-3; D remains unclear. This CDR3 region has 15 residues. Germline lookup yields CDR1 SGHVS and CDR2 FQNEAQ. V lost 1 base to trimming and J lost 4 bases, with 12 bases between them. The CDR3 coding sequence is TGTGCCAGCAGCTTAGGGTCGGTGTCGGCAGATACGCAGTATTTT. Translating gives CASSLGSVSADTQYF.

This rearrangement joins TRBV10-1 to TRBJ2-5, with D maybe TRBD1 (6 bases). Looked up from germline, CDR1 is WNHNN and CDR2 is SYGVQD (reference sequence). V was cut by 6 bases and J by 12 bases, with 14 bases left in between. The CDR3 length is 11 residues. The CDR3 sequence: CASRVQGCKYF. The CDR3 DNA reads TGCGCCAGCAGAGTACAGGGATGTAAGTACTTC.